Detailed here is one T cell receptor beta chain. What this receptor recognizes is not known. It has no much larger one-base neighbor in the sample; base qualities were not kept. Receptors were amplified or captured by the immunoSEQ multiplex PCR assay. The table comes from immuneACCESS by way of TCRdb, which keeps in-frame sequences with V and J called. Part of the clones is missing from these tables; in studies checked, under half for an unresolved V gene and the rest for unknown reasons. The sample yields around 37,000 clones; around 70% were counted once. The ten most abundant clones make up 11% to 15% of the sample. This record comes from a study of radiotherapy plus CTLA-4 blockade in lung cancer listed by TCRdb under 2018. Notes on the research overall: Objective responses occurred in approximately 17% of enrolled patients, and under 40% achieved disease control.

In this study, focal radiation therapy paired with CTLA-4 blockade (ipilimumab) was tested in patients who had chemo-refractory metastatic non-small-cell lung cancer. At the junction V is shortened by 6 bases and J by 8 bases; bases outside the gene matches: 11. CDR1 and CDR2, looked up from the germline V gene, are SGHTA and FQGNSA. From the cysteine up to the phenylalanine, the CDR3 has a length of 16 residues. Only the CDR3 part of the read is kept: 48 bases, read in frame from the first base. Overall results and qualifications from the work: After treatment with radiotherapy and ipilimumab, TCR clones that came from tumors expanded in the peripheral blood. Early dynamic changes in blood T cell clones, together with increased serum interferon-beta after radiation, were reported as the strongest predictors of response.

Sequences were derived from peripheral blood, sampled from a patient treated with radiotherapy plus ipilimumab. The sequence came from a human donor with non-small cell lung cancer that progressed on radiotherapy plus ipilimumab. This chain is built from TRBV7-2 and TRBJ2-3; 13 bases in between match TRBD2. The CDR3 corresponds to CASSPGLAGAGVTQYF. The sequenced DNA: TGTGCCAGCAGTCCTGGACTAGCGGGAGCGGGGGTTACGCAGTATTTT.